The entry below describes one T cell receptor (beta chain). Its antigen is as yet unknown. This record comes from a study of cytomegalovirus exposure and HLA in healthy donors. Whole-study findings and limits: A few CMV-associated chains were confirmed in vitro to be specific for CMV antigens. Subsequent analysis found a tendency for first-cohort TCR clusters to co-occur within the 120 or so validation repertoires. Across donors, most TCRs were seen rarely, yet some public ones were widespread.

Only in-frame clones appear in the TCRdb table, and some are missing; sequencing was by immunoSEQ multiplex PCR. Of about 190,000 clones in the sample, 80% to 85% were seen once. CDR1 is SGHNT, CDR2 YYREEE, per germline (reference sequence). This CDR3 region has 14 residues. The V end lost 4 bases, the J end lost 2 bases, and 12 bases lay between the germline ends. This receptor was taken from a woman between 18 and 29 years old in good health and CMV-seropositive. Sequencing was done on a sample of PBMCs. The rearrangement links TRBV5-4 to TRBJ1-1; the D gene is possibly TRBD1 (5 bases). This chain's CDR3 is CASSPGLLNTEAFF. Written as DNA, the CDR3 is TGTGCCAGCAGCCCGGGACTGTTAAACACTGAAGCTTTCTTT.